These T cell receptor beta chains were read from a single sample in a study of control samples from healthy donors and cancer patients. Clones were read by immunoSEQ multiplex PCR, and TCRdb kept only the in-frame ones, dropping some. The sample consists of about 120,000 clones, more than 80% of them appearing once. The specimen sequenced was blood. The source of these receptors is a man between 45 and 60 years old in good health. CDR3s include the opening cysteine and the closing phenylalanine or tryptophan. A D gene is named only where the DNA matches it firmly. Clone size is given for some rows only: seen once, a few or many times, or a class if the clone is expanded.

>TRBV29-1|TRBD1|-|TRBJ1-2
CSVVTGGVYGYTF
TGCAGCGTCGTTACAGGGGGGGTTTATGGCTACACCTTC
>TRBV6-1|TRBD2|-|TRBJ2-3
CASSDPGGDTQYF
TGTGCCAGCAGTGACCCGGGGGGAGATACGCAGTATTTT
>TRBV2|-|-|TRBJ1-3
CASSEWGISGNTIYF
TGTGCCAGCAGTGAATGGGGGATCTCTGGAAACACCATATATTTT
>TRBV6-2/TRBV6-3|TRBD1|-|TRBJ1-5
CASSYGTGEGQPQHF
TGTGCCAGCAGTTACGGAACAGGGGAAGGGCAGCCCCAGCATTTT
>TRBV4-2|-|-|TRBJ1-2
CASSRGGDTFYGYTF
TGTGCCAGCAGCCGGGGGGGGGACACTTTCTATGGCTACACCTTC
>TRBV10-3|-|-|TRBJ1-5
CAISGEIWTAHSNQPQHF
TGTGCCATCAGTGGGGAGATATGGACAGCTCATAGCAATCAGCCCCAGCATTTT
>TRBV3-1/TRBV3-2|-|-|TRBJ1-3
CASSLGSPGNTIYF
TGTGCCAGCAGCCTTGGCTCCCCGGGAAACACCATATATTTT
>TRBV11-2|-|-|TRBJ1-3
CASSLGLPLSGNTIYF
TGTGCCAGCAGCTTGGGACTCCCGCTCTCTGGAAACACCATATATTTT
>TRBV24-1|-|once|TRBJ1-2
CATSDRRGDYGYTF
TGTGCCACCAGTGATCGGAGGGGGGATTATGGCTACACCTTC
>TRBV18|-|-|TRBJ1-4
CASSPTRAGEKLFF
TGTGCCAGCTCTCCCACAAGGGCTGGGGAAAAACTGTTTTTT
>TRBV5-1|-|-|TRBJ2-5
CASSLSGQRETQYF
TGCGCCAGCAGCCTATCAGGACAGAGAGAGACCCAGTACTTC
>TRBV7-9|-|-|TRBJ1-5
CASSLEGGNQPQHF
TGTGCCAGCAGCTTAGAGGGGGGGAATCAGCCCCAGCATTTT
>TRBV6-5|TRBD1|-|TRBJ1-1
CASSQGQGAFF
TGTGCCAGCAGTCAGGGACAGGGGGCTTTCTTT
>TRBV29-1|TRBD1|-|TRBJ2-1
CSVGTGVNNEQFF
TGCAGCGTAGGGACAGGGGTAAACAATGAGCAGTTCTTC
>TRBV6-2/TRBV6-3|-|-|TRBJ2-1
CASSYLTYNEQFF
TGTGCCAGCAGTTACTTGACTTACAATGAGCAGTTCTTC
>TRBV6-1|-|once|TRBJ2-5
CASSEMWAGRETQYF
TGTGCCAGCAGTGAGATGTGGGCAGGGAGAGAGACCCAGTACTTC
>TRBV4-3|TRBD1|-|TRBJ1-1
CASSRDRGNTEAFF
TGCGCCAGCAGTCGGGACAGGGGGAACACTGAAGCTTTCTTT
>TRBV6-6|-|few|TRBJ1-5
CASSYGGHQPQHF
TGTGCCAGCAGTTACGGGGGCCATCAGCCCCAGCATTTT
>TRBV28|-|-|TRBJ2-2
CASSSGTTGELFF
TGTGCCAGCAGCTCTGGGACCACCGGGGAGCTGTTTTTT
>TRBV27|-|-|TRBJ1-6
CASRQRNSPLHF
TGTGCCAGCAGGCAGAGAAATTCACCCCTCCACTTT
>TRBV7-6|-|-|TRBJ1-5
CASSLAGGRQPQHF
TGTGCCAGCAGCTTAGCCGGAGGGCGTCAGCCCCAGCATTTT
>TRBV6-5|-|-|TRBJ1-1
CASGPLNTEAFF
TGTGCCAGCGGACCGTTAAACACTGAAGCTTTCTTT
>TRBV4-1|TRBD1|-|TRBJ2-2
CASSHRQGANTGELFF
TGCGCCAGCAGCCATCGGCAGGGGGCGAATACCGGGGAGCTGTTTTTT
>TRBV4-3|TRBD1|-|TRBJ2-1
CASSQEAGTETYNEQFF
TGCGCCAGCAGCCAAGAAGCCGGGACAGAAACCTACAATGAGCAGTTCTTC
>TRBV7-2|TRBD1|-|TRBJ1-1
CASSSRTGLNTEAFF
TGTGCCAGCAGCTCAAGGACAGGGTTGAACACTGAAGCTTTCTTT
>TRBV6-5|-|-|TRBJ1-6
CASREGSGRNSPLHF
TGTGCCAGCAGGGAGGGGTCAGGCCGAAATTCACCCCTCCACTTT
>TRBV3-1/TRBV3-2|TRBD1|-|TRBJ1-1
CASSLPFDRGKTEAFF
TGTGCCAGCAGCCTACCATTTGACAGGGGAAAGACTGAAGCTTTCTTT
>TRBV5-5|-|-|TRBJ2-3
CASSTGQRTDTQYF
TGTGCCAGCAGCACTGGACAGCGCACAGATACGCAGTATTTT
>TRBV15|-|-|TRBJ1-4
CATSREGARGELFF
TGTGCCACCAGCAGAGAAGGGGCGAGGGGGGAACTGTTTTTT
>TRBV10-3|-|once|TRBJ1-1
CAISGRYGGDAEAFF
TGTGCCATCAGTGGTAGGTACGGGGGGGACGCTGAAGCTTTCTTT
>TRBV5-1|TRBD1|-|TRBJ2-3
CASSSSGQYTDTQYF
TGCGCCAGCAGCTCATCGGGACAGTACACAGATACGCAGTATTTT
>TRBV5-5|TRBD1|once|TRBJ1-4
CASSRDRGEKLFF
TGTGCCAGCAGCCGTGACAGGGGGGAAAAACTGTTTTTT
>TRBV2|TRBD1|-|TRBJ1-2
CASSPLRTGTYGYTF
TGTGCCAGCAGTCCGTTGCGGACAGGGACTTATGGCTACACCTTC
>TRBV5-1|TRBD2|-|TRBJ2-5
CASSLTSGGEETQYF
TGCGCCAGCAGCCTGACTAGCGGGGGGGAAGAGACCCAGTACTTC
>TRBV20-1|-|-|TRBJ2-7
CSASPAGSYEQYF
TGCAGTGCTAGTCCAGCGGGCTCCTACGAGCAGTACTTC
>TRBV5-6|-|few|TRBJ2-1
CASSLGQYNEQFF
TGTGCCAGCAGCTTGGGACAATACAATGAGCAGTTCTTC
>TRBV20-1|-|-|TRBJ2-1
CSARDRGKLFF
TGCAGTGCTAGAGATAGGGGGAAGCTGTTCTTC
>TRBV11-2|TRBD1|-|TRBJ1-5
CASSPGQGPFSNQPQHF
TGTGCCAGCAGTCCTGGACAGGGGCCCTTTAGCAATCAGCCCCAGCATTTT
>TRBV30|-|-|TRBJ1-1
CAWSVGVQRVMNTEAFF
TGTGCCTGGAGTGTGGGGGTCCAGCGCGTCATGAACACTGAAGCTTTCTTT
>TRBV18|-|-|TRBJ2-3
CASSPPNRPSTDTQYF
TGTGCCAGCTCACCACCGAACAGGCCTAGCACAGATACGCAGTATTTT
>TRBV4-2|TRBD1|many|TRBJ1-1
CASSPPRGQGAVNTEAFF
TGTGCCAGCAGCCCTCCCAGGGGACAGGGGGCAGTGAACACTGAAGCTTTCTTT
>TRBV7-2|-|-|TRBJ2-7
CASSLTGGLSSYEQYF
TGTGCCAGCAGCTTAACAGGCGGATTGAGCTCCTACGAGCAGTACTTC